This T cell receptor (beta chain) derives from a study of Ad26.COV2.S vaccination and SARS-CoV-2 variants. On the study more broadly: The Ad26.COV2.S arm of the COV1001 trial was where the donor was placed. The study, taken as a whole, reports: Placebo recipients showed lower spike-specific TCR breadth than vaccinees.

Treatment of the sample: 19 received Ad26.COV2.S at low or high dose, single or two shots; 5 received placebo; per-sample allocation not given. Day 63 after the first vaccine or placebo injection was the time point for sampling. Expressing Wuhan-strain SARS-CoV-2 spike, an Ad26 vector served as the vaccine. Notes on this clone: Antigen unknown.

There are 18 residues in the CDR3. Losses at the gene ends were 4 bases for V and 2 bases for J; bases not matched to a gene: 11. CDR1 is SGHTA, CDR2 FQGNSA, per germline. Sequencing used immunoSEQ multiplex PCR; TCRdb keeps in-frame clones, though not all of them. The repertoire holds some 400,000 clones, with approximately 89% as singletons. This sequence joins TRBV7-2 and TRBJ2-7; 13 nucleotides line up with TRBD2. The material sequenced was peripheral blood, taken in a trial of Ad26.COV2.S vaccine versus placebo. The TCR sequence derives from a person aged 18-60 years who received the Ad26.COV2.S COVID-19 vaccine or a placebo. CDR3 amino acids: CASSSRVGTSGKPYEQYF. Written as DNA, the CDR3 is TGTGCCAGCAGCTCCCGGGTGGGGACTAGCGGGAAACCCTACGAGCAGTACTTC.